The 30 T cell receptor beta chains listed next were all sequenced from one sample in a study of T cells in Graves' hyperthyroidism and ophthalmopathy. Regions amplified from RNA transcripts were the TCR beta CDR3 regions. Initially, a first-round RT-PCR of the TCR CDR3 employed the HTBI primer set. TCRdb independently ran MiXCR on the multiplex PCR reads; one entry per CDR3 protein. The repertoire includes about 260,000 distinct CDR3 sequences, 16% of them detected once, and around 26% sits in the top ten. Sequencing input: blood. The receptors stem from a woman between 18 and 30 years old with Graves' ophthalmopathy.

This clonotype has a count of ten or more. The chain couples TRBV2 to TRBJ2-3; D perhaps matches TRBD2 (7 bases). V was clipped by 10 bases and J by 3 bases, with 26 bases between them. Per germline, CDR1 SNHLY and CDR2 FYNNEI. The CDR3 has 17 residues. The CDR3 DNA reads TGTGCCACAGGGCGGGGGCTGGGTAGCCTGGTTACAGATACGCAGTATTTT. It specifies CATGRGLGSLVTDTQYF.

The chain is built from TRBV2 and TRBJ1-1, with a weak D call TRBD1 (5 bases). Germline CDR1 and CDR2: SNHLY and FYNNEI. The CDR3 loop spans 14 amino acids. Between the trimmed V and J ends, which lost 6 bases and 5 bases, there was a span of 16 bases. CDR3 residues: CASRGVGTRTEAFF. DNA of the CDR3: TGTGCCAGCAGGGGAGTGGGGACTCGGACTGAAGCTTTCTTT.

The chain couples TRBV5-4 to TRBJ2-6, with D unclear. CDR3 length: 16 residues. Trimming cost V 5 bases and J 4 bases, with 16 bases left between them. Looked up from germline, CDR1 is SGHNT and CDR2 is YYREEE (reference sequence). The CDR3 DNA sequence: TGTGCCAGCAGGCCGGACGGAGCTCTGGGGGCCAACGTCCTGACTTTC. This codes for CASRPDGALGANVLTF.

This clonotype occurred many times. V usage is TRBV7-9 and J usage is TRBJ2-5, with unresolved D. Trimming removed 1 base at V and 5 bases at J, with 5 bases between. The CDR3 length is 12 residues. CDR1 and CDR2 from the germline V gene are SEHNR and FQNEAQ (reference sequence). CDR3 coding DNA: TGTGCCAGCAGCTTAGGGGCGGAGACCCAGTACTTC. Translation: CASSLGAETQYF. Full variable domain (missing parts from reference TRBV7-9 and TRBJ2-5): DTGVSQNPRHKITKRGQNVTFRCDPISEHNRLYWYRQTLGQGPEFLTYFQNEAQLEKSRLLSDRFSAERPKGSFSTLEIQRTEQGDSAMYLCASSLGAETQYFGPGTRLLVL.

This clonotype has a count of ten or more. V is TRBV7-9 and J is TRBJ2-1; D remains ambiguous. In germline, CDR1 is SEHNR, CDR2 FQNEAQ (reference sequence). V was trimmed by 0 bases and J by 0 bases, leaving 9 bases between them. This CDR3 spans 16 amino acids. CDR3 amino acids: CASSLAVTSSYNEQFF. Here the CDR3 DNA reads TGTGCCAGCAGCTTAGCTGTTACGAGCTCCTACAATGAGCAGTTCTTC.

This clonotype was recorded at least ten times. The chain joins TRBV4-1 to TRBJ1-1, with a weak D call TRBD1 (5 bases). CDR1 MGHRA and CDR2 YSYEKL come from the germline V gene. Trimming removed 1 base at V and 4 bases at J, with 19 bases between. CDR3 length equals 17 residues. The CDR3 DNA reads as TGCGCCAGCAGCCAAGGACCCACAGGATCGCTATTCACTGAAGCTTTCTTT. This translates into CASSQGPTGSLFTEAFF.

The V and J genes are TRBV30 and TRBJ2-1, with TRBD1 identical over 11 bases. CDR3 length equals 15 residues. J was trimmed by 3 bases and V by 2 bases; bases with no gene match: 3. Germline values: CDR1 GTSNPN, CDR2 SVGIG (reference sequence). Written as DNA, the CDR3 is TGTGCCTGGAGTACCGGGACAGGGGGCTACAATGAGCAGTTCTTC. Amino acids: CAWSTGTGGYNEQFF.

The genes are TRBV5-1 and TRBJ2-1; TRBD1 matches 7 bases. Trimming removed 3 bases from V and 7 bases from J; junction bases left unmatched: 10. Germline-derived CDR1 and CDR2 are SGHRS and YFSETQ. CDR3 length: 15 amino acids. The CDR3 coding sequence is TGCGCCAGCAGCTCGGGACAGTGGGCTGGGAATGAGCAGTTCTTC. It is translated as CASSSGQWAGNEQFF.

This clonotype occurred many times. The genes are TRBV6-1 and TRBJ1-1; 9 positions match TRBD1. The V and J ends lost 7 bases and 4 bases, in that order; junction bases with no gene match: 4. This CDR3 comprises 13 residues. Germline assignment: CDR1 MNHNS and CDR2 SASEGT. CDR3 protein: CASKKTGGTEAFF. The CDR3 DNA follows: TGTGCCAGCAAGAAGACAGGGGGCACTGAAGCTTTCTTT.

This clonotype was observed a few times. The gene calls are TRBV30 and TRBJ1-2, with D perhaps TRBD1 (6 bases). V was pared by 0 bases and J by 6 bases, with 17 bases between. Germline V gene data show CDR1 as GTSNPN and CDR2 as SVGIG (reference sequence). The CDR3 totals 15 residues. DNA of the CDR3: TGTGCCTGGAGTGTACGGTCGGGGGGCGCAAATGGCTACACCTTC. This sequence encodes CAWSVRSGGANGYTF.

This clonotype was recorded a few times. The rearrangement joins TRBV19 to TRBJ1-2; unclear D gene. The CDR3 runs 14 residues. Germline loops: CDR1 LNHDA, CDR2 SQIVND (reference sequence). Trimming took 1 base from V and 8 from J, leaving 14 bases between them. The CDR3 here is CASSIAPVGKGYTF. CDR3 sequence (DNA): TGTGCCAGTAGTATAGCCCCTGTCGGCAAGGGCTACACCTTC. Looking up the rest from reference TRBV19 and TRBJ1-2 gives the full variable domain: DGGITQSPKYLFRKEGQNVTLSCEQNLNHDAMYWYRQDPGQGLRLIYYSQIVNDFQKGDIAEGYSVSREKKESFPLTVTSAQKNPTAFYLCASSIAPVGKGYTFGSGTRLTVV.

This clonotype was seen at least ten times. The chain employs TRBV3-1 and TRBJ2-7; 9 nucleotides agree with TRBD2. The CDR3 has 16 residues. After removal of 5 bases from V and 0 bases from J, the junction contained 8 bases not matched to a gene. Germline CDR1 and CDR2: LGHDT and YNNKEL (reference sequence). CDR3 sequence: CASSRGGGRASYEQYF. For the CDR3, the DNA is TGTGCCAGCAGCAGAGGCGGCGGGAGGGCCTCCTACGAGCAGTACTTC.

There are many counts of this clonotype. The rearrangement links TRBV11-1 to TRBJ1-1; D remains unclear. V shed 4 bases and J shed 0 bases, with 6 bases lying between them. CDR1 and CDR2 (germline): SGHAT, FQDESV (reference sequence). The CDR3 extends over 13 amino acids. The CDR3 DNA reads TGTGCCAGCAGCTCCCCAGTGAACACTGAAGCTTTCTTT. Its translation: CASSSPVNTEAFF.

This clonotype has at least ten counts. J is TRBJ1-2 and V is TRBV9; 7 bases agree with TRBD1. Germline CDR1 is SGDLS and CDR2 is YYNGEE. CDR3 length equals 14 residues. The V and J ends lost 4 bases and 5 bases, in that order; junction bases with no gene match: 8. The CDR3 DNA follows: TGTGCCAGCAGCCCTTGGACAGGAACTTATGGCTACACCTTC. It is translated as CASSPWTGTYGYTF.

This clonotype was seen ten or more times. The CDR3 DNA reads as TGTGCCAGCAGTTTGGGACAGGGGGCTTCACCCCTCCACTTT. This encodes CASSLGQGASPLHF. This chain joins TRBV28 and TRBJ1-6; 12 bases are shared with TRBD1. Germline assignment: CDR1 MDHEN and CDR2 SYDVKM. The V segment lost 3 bases and the J segment 9 bases; nucleotides outside the gene matches: 0. The CDR3 has 14 residues.

In this sample, this clonotype turned up many times. V is TRBV7-3 and J is TRBJ2-7, with TRBD2 as a possible D gene (6 bases). Trimming removed 2 bases from V and 4 bases from J, with 15 bases in between. CDR1 SGHTA and CDR2 FQGTGA come from the germline V gene. The CDR3 extends over 15 amino acids. The CDR3 DNA reads as TGTGCCAGCAGCTTAGAAGGCGGACTACTGTACGAGCAGTACTTC. Its protein is CASSLEGGLLYEQYF.

This clonotype was observed at least ten times. Here the CDR3 DNA reads TGCAGCGTGCAGAGTCACACTGAAGCTTTCTTT. Translating gives CSVQSHTEAFF. V gene TRBV29-1 combines with J gene TRBJ1-1, with D uncertain. Germline lookup yields CDR1 SQVTM and CDR2 ANQGSEA. The CDR3 totals 11 residues. V lost 6 bases and J lost 3, with 8 bases in between.

This clonotype was recorded at least ten times. This sequence joins TRBV27 and TRBJ2-1; either TRBD1 or TRBD2 may fit D (6 bases each). Germline loops: CDR1 MNHEY, CDR2 SMNVEV (reference sequence). This CDR3 contains 14 residues. V was trimmed by 0 bases and J by 9 bases, leaving 12 bases between them. The CDR3 coding sequence is TGTGCCAGCAGTTTATCGTTGGGGGGCGGTGAGCAGTTCTTC. It specifies CASSLSLGGGEQFF.

This clonotype was counted many times. The V call is TRBV2, the J call TRBJ1-2; no firm D call. Trimming stripped 4 bases from V and 4 bases from J, with 10 bases between. The CDR3 is 13 amino acids. The germline gives CDR1 SNHLY, CDR2 FYNNEI. For the CDR3, the DNA is TGTGCCAGCAGTGGTCGGCAGGTCTATGGCTACACCTTC. Amino acid sequence: CASSGRQVYGYTF.

Many counts were recorded for this clonotype. The chain employs TRBV11-2 and TRBJ2-5, with D possibly TRBD2 on 7 matching bases. The germline gives CDR1 SGHAT, CDR2 FQNNGV. The CDR3 is made up of 15 amino acids. Trimming removed 5 bases from V and 4 bases from J, with 17 bases in between. This CDR3 reads CASSLWGGLGETQYF. The CDR3, as DNA: TGTGCCAGCAGCCTTTGGGGGGGGCTGGGAGAGACCCAGTACTTC.

This clonotype was seen ten or more times. This chain joins TRBV28 and TRBJ2-7, with TRBD2 matching over 11 bases. V shed 1 base, J shed 2 bases, and the junction held 4 bases outside the gene matches. This CDR3 is built from 16 residues. Germline assignment: CDR1 MDHEN and CDR2 SYDVKM. The CDR3 sequence: CASSLSTSGRPYEQYF. The CDR3 region has the DNA TGTGCCAGCAGTTTATCTACTAGCGGGAGACCCTACGAGCAGTACTTC.

This clonotype was observed many times. This chain joins TRBV20-1 and TRBJ1-2, with 12 bases identical to TRBD1. The trim removed 2 bases at V and 4 bases at J, leaving 5 bases unmatched. The CDR3 sequence is 15 residues long. From germline, CDR1 is DFQATT and CDR2 SNEGSKA (reference sequence). The CDR3 here is CSARIRDRGLYGYTF. In DNA, the CDR3 is TGCAGTGCTAGAATCAGGGACAGGGGGCTCTATGGCTACACCTTC.

The J gene is TRBJ2-1, the V gene TRBV2, with 8 bases fitting TRBD1. This CDR3 has 14 residues. Germline lookup yields CDR1 SNHLY and CDR2 FYNNEI. The V and J ends lost 8 bases and 0 bases, in that order; junction bases with no gene match: 3. Written as DNA, the CDR3 is TGTGCCAGCGTGGACAGGGACTCCTACAATGAGCAGTTCTTC. Residues: CASVDRDSYNEQFF. Based on the CDR3 plus reference TRBV2 and TRBJ2-1, the full variable domain is EPEVTQTPSHQVTQMGQEVILRCVPISNHLYFYWYRQILGQKVEFLVSFYNNEISEKSEIFDDQFSVERPDGSNFTLKIRSTKLEDSAMYFCASVDRDSYNEQFFGPGTRLTVL.

In this sample, this clonotype turned up many times. The rearrangement joins TRBV7-9 to TRBJ2-5; D unclear. The CDR3 spans 12 residues. The germline V gene has CDR1 SEHNR and CDR2 FQNEAQ (reference sequence). Trimming shortened V by 5 bases and J by 1 base, and 5 bases separated the two germline ends. CDR3 protein: CASSPPQETQYF. CDR3 nucleotide sequence: TGTGCCAGCAGCCCTCCCCAAGAGACCCAGTACTTC. Drawing the rest from reference TRBV7-9 and TRBJ2-5, the complete variable domain is DTGVSQNPRHKITKRGQNVTFRCDPISEHNRLYWYRQTLGQGPEFLTYFQNEAQLEKSRLLSDRFSAERPKGSFSTLEIQRTEQGDSAMYLCASSPPQETQYFGPGTRLLVL.

This clonotype was observed a few times. A much more abundant neighbour one base away suggests this may be a read error. The CDR3 region has the DNA TGCAGTGCTAGAGACCCGGGGCGGTCGAGCTCCTACAATGAGCAGTTCTTC. As protein: CSARDPGRSSSYNEQFF. The chain is built from TRBV20-1 and TRBJ2-1, with D perhaps TRBD1 or TRBD2 (5 bases each). The germline V gene has CDR1 DFQATT and CDR2 SNEGSKA (reference sequence). V dropped 0 bases and J dropped 0 bases, with 15 bases sitting between them. CDR3 length: 17 amino acids.

Notes on this clonotype: A much larger clone differs by one base, so this may be a read error. The CDR3 bases are TGTGCCAGCGGCCAAGAGGGGTTCACGGCCTTCTATGGCTACACCTTC. Protein: CASGQEGFTAFYGYTF. The V and J genes are TRBV4-2 and TRBJ1-2; maybe TRBD1 (5 bases). Germline assignment: CDR1 LGHNA and CDR2 YNFKEQ. The CDR3 sequence is 16 residues long.

This clonotype occurred many times. The chain carries TRBV11-3 and TRBJ2-2; no clear D gene. The V end lost 0 bases, the J end lost 4 bases, and 9 bases lay between the germline ends. The CDR3 consists of 15 residues. Germline lookup yields CDR1 SGHNT and CDR2 YENEEA. The CDR3 reads CASSLDIRSTGELFF. The CDR3 DNA reads TGTGCCAGCAGCTTAGATATTCGGAGCACCGGGGAGCTGTTTTTT.

This clonotype was seen many times. This chain links TRBV6-2 or TRBV6-3 with TRBJ1-5; D is undetermined. Germline V gives CDR1 MNHEY, CDR2 SVGEGT. Between the trimmed V and J ends, which lost 6 bases and 2 bases, there was a span of 23 bases. This CDR3 has 18 amino acids. Here the CDR3 reads CASSYATQTGKGNQPQHF. CDR3 nucleotides: TGTGCCAGCAGCTATGCGACCCAAACGGGAAAGGGCAATCAGCCCCAGCATTTT.

In this sample, this clonotype turned up many times. V is TRBV6-1 and J is TRBJ1-5, with D possibly TRBD1 on 5 matching bases. V was pared by 8 bases and J by 5 bases, with 13 bases between. The CDR3 sequence is 13 residues long. CDR1 is MNHNS, CDR2 SASEGT, per germline. CDR3 sequence reads: CASGIRVHQPQHF. The CDR3 DNA follows: TGTGCCAGCGGGATCAGGGTCCATCAGCCCCAGCATTTT.

This clonotype was observed at least ten times. V gene TRBV7-9 combines with J gene TRBJ1-4; D remains ambiguous. This CDR3 spans 14 amino acids. The germline V gene encodes CDR1 SEHNR and CDR2 FQNEAQ (reference sequence). V was pared by 1 base and J by 8 bases, with 11 bases between. The CDR3, as DNA: TGTGCCAGCAGCTTAGACACTGGCGAGGAAAAACTGTTTTTT. This encodes CASSLDTGEEKLFF.